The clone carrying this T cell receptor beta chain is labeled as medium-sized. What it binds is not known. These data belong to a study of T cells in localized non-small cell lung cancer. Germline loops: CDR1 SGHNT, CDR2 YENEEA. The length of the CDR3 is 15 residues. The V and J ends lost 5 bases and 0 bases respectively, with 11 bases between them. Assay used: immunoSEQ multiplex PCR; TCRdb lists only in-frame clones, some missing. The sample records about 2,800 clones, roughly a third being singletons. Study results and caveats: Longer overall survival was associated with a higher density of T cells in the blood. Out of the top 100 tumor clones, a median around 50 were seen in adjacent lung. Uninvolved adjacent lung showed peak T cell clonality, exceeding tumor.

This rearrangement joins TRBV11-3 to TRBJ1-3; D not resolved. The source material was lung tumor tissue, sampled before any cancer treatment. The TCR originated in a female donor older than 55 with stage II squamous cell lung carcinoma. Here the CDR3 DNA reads TGTGCCAGCAGCCCCCGGCCAAACTCTGGAAACACCATATATTTT. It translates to CASSPRPNSGNTIYF. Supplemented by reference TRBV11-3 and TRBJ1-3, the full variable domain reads EAGVVQSPRYKIIEKKQPVAFWCNPISGHNTLYWYLQNLGQGPELLIRYENEEAVDDSQLPKDRFSAERLKGVDSTLKIQPAELGDSAVYLCASSPRPNSGNTIYFGEGSWLTVV.